A single sample is the source of the 5 T cell receptor beta chains below, sequenced in a study of CD8 T cells in Susac syndrome. RNA in amounts of roughly 0.5 to 1 ug was reverse transcribed with random hexamers. Using its own MiXCR run on the immunoSEQ multiplex PCR reads, TCRdb lists one record per CDR3 protein. The sample consists of approximately 160,000 distinct CDR3 sequences, 92% of them appearing once. Sequencing was performed on CD4+ T cells from PBMCs. The receptors stem from a human donor in good health.

V usage is TRBV12-3 or TRBV12-4 and J usage is TRBJ2-5; TRBD2 aligns across 8 bases. The CDR3 is 13 amino acids. The trim removed 5 bases at V and 6 bases at J, leaving 5 bases unmatched. CDR3 sequence (DNA): TGTGCCAGCAGTCCCCCGGGGGGGAAGACCCAGTACTTC. Its protein product is CASSPPGGKTQYF.

With respect to this clonotype: At one end, the junction sequence differs from germline, possibly due to a read error. The CDR3 nucleotides read TGTGCTAGCAGCTTAGTGACGGGGGCGGGGACCCAGTACTTC. It yields the protein CASSLVTGAGTQYF. This rearrangement joins TRBV7-7 to TRBJ2-5, with D perhaps matching TRBD1 or TRBD2 (6 bases each). CDR3 length equals 14 residues. Germline V gives CDR1 SSHAT, CDR2 FNYEAQ (reference sequence). The variable domain in full, with the rest retrieved from reference TRBV7-7 and TRBJ2-5, is GAGVSQSPRYKVTKRGQDVTLRCDPISSHATLYWYQQALGQGPEFLTYFNYEAQPDKSGLPSDRFSAERPEGSISTLTIQRTEQRDSAMYRCASSLVTGAGTQYFGPGTRLLVL.

The chain joins TRBV11-3 to TRBJ2-1; D is uncertain. The length of the CDR3 is 11 residues. Germline loops: CDR1 SGHNT, CDR2 YENEEA. V lost 4 bases, J lost 8 bases, and 6 bases lay in between. This chain's CDR3 is CASSSGYEQFF. The CDR3 nucleotides are TGTGCCAGCAGCTCCGGCTATGAGCAGTTCTTC.

The V gene is TRBV18, the J gene TRBJ2-2; D ambiguous. The CDR3 totals 16 residues. CDR1 KGHSH and CDR2 LQKENI come from the germline V gene. Trimming cost V 0 bases and J 3 bases, with 11 bases left between them. The DNA for the CDR3 is TGTGCCAGCTCACCACCGCTAGGGTTGGACACCGGGGAGCTGTTTTTT. Protein product: CASSPPLGLDTGELFF. Together with reference TRBV18 and TRBJ2-2, the CDR3 gives the full variable domain: NAGVMQNPRHLVRRRGQEARLRCSPMKGHSHVYWYRQLPEEGLKFMVYLQKENIIDESGMPKERFSAEFPKEGPSILRIQQVVRGDSAAYFCASSPPLGLDTGELFFGEGSRLTVL.

V gene TRBV10-2 combines with J gene TRBJ2-6, with D uncertain. V lost 7 bases, J lost 0 bases, and 10 bases lay in between. From germline, CDR1 is WSHSY and CDR2 SAAADI. This CDR3 spans 15 amino acids. CDR3 protein: CASKEQPSGANVLTF. CDR3 sequence (DNA): TGCGCCAGCAAAGAACAGCCCTCTGGGGCCAACGTCCTGACTTTC.